These 23 T cell receptor beta chains originate from one sample sequenced in a study of CD8 T cells in Susac syndrome (dated by TCRdb to between 2018 and 2021). To prepare the library, the immunoSEQ multiplex PCR assay was applied. RNA was extracted with the RNeasy kit and 0.5 to 1 ug was reverse transcribed using random hexamers. TCRdb reworked the public reads: Q25 trimming with fastp, MiXCR clone assembly, productive beta chains retained. Each entry merges the rows of one CDR3 protein and shows their most common DNA and genes. The sample yields approximately 300,000 distinct CDR3 sequences; about 82% were counted once. About 0.22% of the sample is held by the ten biggest clonotypes. The sequenced sample was CD8+ T cells from PBMCs. These TCRs come from a human donor with multiple sclerosis.

Only one count was recorded for this clonotype. CDR3 amino acids: CSARSRSSYEQYF. The CDR3 coding sequence is TGCAGTGCTAGAAGTCGGAGCTCCTACGAGCAGTACTTC. The chain links TRBV20-1 to TRBJ2-7; D is unresolved. The CDR3 consists of 13 residues. V gave up 2 bases and J gave up 0 bases, with 8 bases separating them. CDR1 is DFQATT and CDR2 is SNEGSKA in the germline V gene (reference sequence).

The gene calls are TRBV20-1 and TRBJ1-2, with D possibly TRBD1 on 5 matching bases. CDR1 DFQATT and CDR2 SNEGSKA come from the germline V gene (reference sequence). V was pared by 4 bases and J by 8 bases, with 14 bases between. The CDR3 has 12 amino acids. CDR3 residues: CSAIPGPLGYTF. For the CDR3, the DNA is TGCAGTGCTATTCCGGGACCTTTAGGCTACACCTTC.

The V and J genes are TRBV5-6 and TRBJ1-5; TRBD1 matches 9 bases. Looked up from germline, CDR1 is SGHDT and CDR2 is YYEEEE. The V gene end was trimmed by 0 bases and the J gene end by 2 bases; junction bases not matched to a gene: 6. There are 17 residues in the CDR3. CDR3 coding DNA: TGTGCCAGCAGCTTGGTCGGGGGACAGGGTGGCAATCAGCCCCAGCATTTT. Translation gives CASSLVGGQGGNQPQHF.

The chain uses TRBV12-3 or TRBV12-4 and TRBJ1-2; 7 bases map to TRBD1. The V and J ends lost 6 bases and 2 bases, in that order; junction bases with no gene match: 6. The CDR3 extends over 14 amino acids. For the CDR3, the DNA is TGTGCCAGCAGCCCGACAGGGCCGAACTATGGCTACACCTTC. Translating it yields CASSPTGPNYGYTF.

In its sample, this clonotype was seen once. This chain links TRBV7-7 with TRBJ2-5; 7 bases align to TRBD2. Germline V gives CDR1 SSHAT, CDR2 FNYEAQ (reference sequence). J gave up 2 bases and V 0 bases, and 3 bases lay outside the gene matches. The CDR3 is 15 amino acids. The CDR3 is CASSLAGGNQETQYF. CDR3 DNA: TGTGCCAGCAGCTTAGCGGGAGGGAATCAAGAGACCCAGTACTTC. Variable domain in full (rest from reference TRBV7-7 and TRBJ2-5): GAGVSQSPRYKVTKRGQDVTLRCDPISSHATLYWYQQALGQGPEFLTYFNYEAQPDKSGLPSDRFSAERPEGSISTLTIQRTEQRDSAMYRCASSLAGGNQETQYFGPGTRLLVL.

V and J are TRBV20-1 and TRBJ1-2; 8 bases match TRBD1. This CDR3 is built from 13 residues. Germline assignment: CDR1 DFQATT and CDR2 SNEGSKA (reference sequence). J gave up 4 bases and V 0 bases, and 1 base lay outside the gene matches. CDR3 nucleotides: TGCAGTGCTAGAGAACAGGGGGGCTATGGCTACACCTTC. Its protein is CSAREQGGYGYTF.

This chain links TRBV13 with TRBJ2-2; D call uncertain. This CDR3 has 13 residues. With 8 bases removed from V and 3 bases from J, the gap between germline ends came to 10 bases. In germline, CDR1 is PRHDT, CDR2 FYEKMQ (reference sequence). This CDR3 reads CASWSSDTGELFF. As DNA, the CDR3 is TGTGCCAGCTGGAGTAGTGACACCGGGGAGCTGTTTTTT.

The V call is TRBV20-1, the J call TRBJ2-3, with D perhaps being TRBD1 or TRBD2 (5 bases each). From germline, CDR1 is DFQATT and CDR2 SNEGSKA (reference sequence). The V gene lost 4 bases and the J gene lost 2 bases, with 22 bases spanning the gap. The CDR3 spans 17 residues. The CDR3 bases are TGCAGTGCTAAAGATGCCGGGACCGACCCTATCACAGATACGCAGTATTTT. This sequence encodes CSAKDAGTDPITDTQYF.

This chain uses TRBV4-3 with TRBJ2-3, with D possibly TRBD1 on 5 matching bases. Looked up from germline, CDR1 is LGHNA and CDR2 is YSLEER. V dropped 3 bases and J dropped 0 bases, with 13 bases sitting between them. This CDR3 is built from 16 residues. In nucleotides, the CDR3 is TGCGCCAGCAGCCATATCATAGGGGCAAGCACAGATACGCAGTATTTT. Encoded protein: CASSHIIGASTDTQYF.

This chain links TRBV9 with TRBJ1-2; D might be TRBD1 (5 bases). The CDR3 totals 16 residues. Germline values: CDR1 SGDLS, CDR2 YYNGEE. V lost 1 base and J 3 bases, leaving 16 bases between the germline ends. CDR3 sequence: CASSVHVEGKDYGYTF. CDR3 in DNA: TGTGCCAGCAGCGTACACGTGGAGGGGAAGGACTATGGCTACACCTTC.

This clonotype was detected only a few times. J is TRBJ2-7 and V is TRBV6-1; the match to TRBD2 covers 10 bases. The CDR3 is 16 amino acids. The V gene end was trimmed by 3 bases and the J gene end by 2 bases; junction bases not matched to a gene: 7. Germline values: CDR1 MNHNS, CDR2 SASEGT. The CDR3 DNA reads as TGTGCCAGCAGTGAGTATGCTAGCGGGAGACCCTACGAGCAGTACTTC. Its protein product is CASSEYASGRPYEQYF.

This clonotype was seen a single time. The chain couples TRBV20-1 to TRBJ2-5; 8 bases line up with TRBD1. CDR3 length: 17 amino acids. V gave up 1 base and J gave up 7 bases; unmatched junction bases: 17. Per germline, CDR1 DFQATT and CDR2 SNEGSKA (reference sequence). CDR3 loop: CSARAPLGQGGGGTQYF. The CDR3 DNA sequence: TGCAGTGCTAGAGCTCCATTAGGACAGGGTGGAGGGGGGACCCAGTACTTC.

The chain joins TRBV5-6 to TRBJ1-5; D perhaps matches TRBD1 (5 bases). The CDR3 contains 14 residues. Germline assignment: CDR1 SGHDT and CDR2 YYEEEE. V dropped 2 bases and J dropped 6 bases, with 12 bases sitting between them. This CDR3 is CASSFRERAQPQHF. CDR3 nucleotide sequence: TGTGCCAGCAGCTTCAGGGAGCGCGCTCAGCCCCAGCATTTT.

The gene calls are TRBV18 and TRBJ2-5; D call uncertain. Trimming left V 4 bases short and J 9 bases short, with 15 bases between. Looked up from germline, CDR1 is KGHSH and CDR2 is LQKENI. CDR3 length: 13 residues. CDR3 loop: CASSLSQEGPQYF. The CDR3 coding sequence is TGTGCCAGCTCACTTTCCCAAGAAGGACCCCAGTACTTC.

The J gene is TRBJ2-7, the V gene TRBV2; TRBD2 matches at 9 bases. The CDR3 is 15 amino acids. The germline V gene has CDR1 SNHLY and CDR2 FYNNEI. V gave up 9 bases and J gave up 7 bases; unmatched junction bases: 16. DNA for the CDR3: TGTGCCAGTTTTTCTTCTAGCGGGAATGGACGGGAGCAGTACTTC. It translates to CASFSSSGNGREQYF.

This chain links TRBV27 with TRBJ1-5, with D possibly matching TRBD1 (6 bases). The V end was cut by 9 bases, the J end by 4 bases, with 16 bases between. The CDR3 covers 14 residues. CDR1 is MNHEY, CDR2 SMNVEV, per germline (reference sequence). The CDR3 protein is CASSWAGVNQPQHF. DNA of the CDR3: TGTGCCAGTTCTTGGGCAGGGGTAAATCAGCCCCAGCATTTT.

In regard to this clonotype: One end of the junction fails to match germline, which may point to a read error. This rearrangement joins TRBV7-9 to TRBJ2-2; 13 nucleotides agree with TRBD2. This CDR3 is built from 17 residues. The V gene's germline CDR1 is SEHNR and CDR2 FQNEAQ (reference sequence). The CDR3 DNA sequence: TGTGCCAGCAGCCCTCTACGGACTAGCGGGAGTGTCTGGGAGCCGTTTTTT. It specifies CASSPLRTSGSVWEPFF.

V is TRBV30 and J is TRBJ1-1; the D is unclear. The CDR3 covers 14 residues. V was pared by 0 bases and J by 5 bases, with 13 bases between. The germline gives CDR1 GTSNPN, CDR2 SVGIG (reference sequence). CDR3 DNA: TGTGCCTGGAGTGTACTGGGGTTTCGGACTGAAGCTTTCTTT. This sequence encodes CAWSVLGFRTEAFF.

The rearrangement links TRBV27 to TRBJ2-6, with a tentative D call TRBD2 (6 bases). Germline lookup yields CDR1 MNHEY and CDR2 SMNVEV (reference sequence). This CDR3 contains 13 residues. Trimming took off 11 bases at V and 0 bases at J, with 8 bases between the two ends. The CDR3 spells CAAGFSGANVLTF. CDR3 bases: TGTGCCGCGGGGTTCTCTGGGGCCAACGTCCTGACTTTC.

This sequence joins TRBV7-9 and TRBJ2-5; 9 nucleotides align to TRBD2. Germline values: CDR1 SEHNR, CDR2 FQNEAQ (reference sequence). J was trimmed by 4 bases and V by 5 bases; bases with no gene match: 11. This CDR3 is 16 amino acids long. The CDR3 DNA is TGTGCCAGCAGCCCGTTGACTAGCGGAAGAGGAGAGACCCAGTACTTC. Amino acid sequence: CASSPLTSGRGETQYF. Full variable domain (rest looked up from reference TRBV7-9 and TRBJ2-5): DTGVSQNPRHKITKRGQNVTFRCDPISEHNRLYWYRQTLGQGPEFLTYFQNEAQLEKSRLLSDRFSAERPKGSFSTLEIQRTEQGDSAMYLCASSPLTSGRGETQYFGPGTRLLVL.

V is TRBV28 and J is TRBJ2-5; possible D gene TRBD2, 6 bases. The germline CDR1 and CDR2 sequences are MDHEN and SYDVKM. V was trimmed by 6 bases and J by 1 base, leaving 15 bases between them. The CDR3 has 15 amino acids. The CDR3 nucleotides are TGTGCCAGCAGCCATCTCTCGGGACTCCAAGAGACCCAGTACTTC. This encodes CASSHLSGLQETQYF.

The V call is TRBV6-5, the J call TRBJ2-7; no reliable D call. The CDR3 is 15 amino acids. Trimming pared 0 bases from V and 2 bases from J, leaving 11 bases between. Germline V gene sequence: CDR1 MNHEY, CDR2 SVGAGI. The CDR3 protein is CASSYSPSPTYEQYF. CDR3 DNA: TGTGCCAGCAGTTACTCTCCGTCCCCGACCTACGAGCAGTACTTC.

This chain connects TRBV19 to TRBJ2-7; D is perhaps TRBD2 (6 bases). Germline CDR1 reads LNHDA; CDR2 reads SQIVND (reference sequence). The V end was cut by 5 bases, the J end by 1 base, with 15 bases between. The CDR3 spans 15 residues. The CDR3 bases are TGTGCCAGTAGTCCCTTGGAGGGGACGTCCTACGAGCAGTACTTC. Translation: CASSPLEGTSYEQYF.